Listed here are 5 T cell receptor beta chains from one sample, sequenced in a study of T-cell reconstitution after alpha-beta-depleted transplantation in children. Library preparation (for TCRbeta) was performed with unique molecular identifiers. TCRdb used MiXCR to reprocess the PCR reads, holding one entry per CDR3 protein. Counted here are 350,000 to 450,000 distinct CDR3 sequences, roughly 15% occurring once; the ten biggest clones make up approximately 4.2%. This material consisted of PBMCs, taken from the stem cell graft. All receptors derive from a human donor who donated a stem cell graft to a child with Fanconi anemia.

This clonotype has at least ten counts. The gene calls are TRBV5-1 and TRBJ2-2, with D possibly matching TRBD1 (5 bases). Germline CDR1 reads SGHRS; CDR2 reads YFSETQ. The CDR3 runs 14 residues. V was trimmed by 6 bases and J by 2 bases, leaving 11 bases between them. CDR3 amino acids: CASTIDSNTGELFF. CDR3 DNA: TGCGCCAGCACTATCGACAGTAACACCGGGGAGCTGTTTTTT.

This clonotype was observed at least ten times. The CDR3 DNA sequence: TGTGCCAGCAGCGGGGACAGTAGTTCACCCTACGAGCAGTACTTC. It is translated as CASSGDSSSPYEQYF. The chain combines TRBV7-2 with TRBJ2-7, with 7 bases lining up with TRBD1. The CDR3 extends over 15 amino acids. After removal of 5 bases from V and 2 bases from J, the junction contained 9 bases not matched to a gene. Germline values: CDR1 SGHTA, CDR2 FQGNSA.

This clonotype was recorded at least ten times. The V gene is TRBV12-3 or TRBV12-4, the J gene TRBJ2-3; D is unclear. The CDR3 loop spans 12 amino acids. V was pared by 7 bases and J by 3 bases, with 8 bases between. CDR3 sequence: CASKWSTDTQYF. In DNA form, the CDR3 reads TGTGCCAGCAAGTGGTCAACAGATACGCAGTATTTT.

This sequence joins TRBV3-1 and TRBJ1-1, with no clear D. Germline V gene lookup returns CDR1 LGHDT and CDR2 YNNKEL (reference sequence). The V end was cut by 0 bases, the J end by 5 bases, with 4 bases between. CDR3 length: 12 residues. The CDR3 sequence is CASSQERTEAFF. CDR3 DNA: TGTGCCAGCAGCCAAGAGAGGACTGAAGCTTTCTTT.

The chain carries TRBV6-2 or TRBV6-3 and TRBJ1-2; unclear D gene. The CDR3 is made up of 13 amino acids. CDR1 MNHEY and CDR2 SVGEGT come from the germline V gene. V lost 4 bases and J lost 3, with 9 bases in between. This CDR3 is CASSLALHYGYTF. CDR3 bases: TGTGCCAGCAGTTTGGCGTTGCACTATGGCTACACCTTC.